One sample yielded the 12 T cell receptor beta chains listed below, sequenced in a study of blood T cell repertoires in COVID-19. Assay used: immunoSEQ multiplex PCR; TCRdb lists only in-frame clones, some missing. The table shows some 81,000 clones, with roughly 91% occurring only once. Input material: peripheral blood. The receptor set was obtained from a woman aged 50 to 60 in a cohort sampled during active COVID-19.

Here the CDR3 reads CAISESRRQDVNEKLFF. The CDR3 bases are TGTGCCATCAGTGAGTCCAGACGACAGGATGTTAATGAAAAACTGTTTTTT. This rearrangement joins TRBV10-3 to TRBJ1-4; D possibly corresponds to TRBD1 (6 bases). Per the germline V gene, CDR1 is ENHRY and CDR2 is SYGVKD. Trimming removed 0 bases from V and 4 bases from J, with 15 bases in between. The CDR3 is 17 residues long.

V usage is TRBV4-1 and J usage is TRBJ2-3; D possibly corresponds to TRBD2 (6 bases). Germline CDR1 and CDR2: MGHRA and YSYEKL. With 0 bases removed from V and 6 bases from J, the gap between germline ends came to 13 bases. There are 15 residues in the CDR3. The CDR3 protein is CASSQEAGGVDTQYF. As DNA, the CDR3 is TGCGCCAGCAGCCAAGAAGCCGGGGGAGTCGATACGCAGTATTTT.

The chain combines TRBV19 with TRBJ2-3; D gene uncertain. Looked up from germline, CDR1 is LNHDA and CDR2 is SQIVND (reference sequence). The CDR3 spans 14 residues. V lost 3 bases and J lost 0, with 7 bases in between. CDR3 sequence reads: CASSIRRSTDTQYF. Written as DNA, the CDR3 is TGTGCCAGTAGTATTAGGCGGAGCACAGATACGCAGTATTTT.

This clone was observed a single time. The genes are TRBV7-3 and TRBJ2-1; weak D call: TRBD1 (5 bases). Trimming pared 5 bases from V and 12 bases from J, leaving 23 bases between. Looked up from germline, CDR1 is SGHTA and CDR2 is FQGTGA. This CDR3 spans 15 amino acids. The CDR3 loop reads CASSPHQTGQGVQFF. Written as DNA, the CDR3 is TGTGCCAGCAGCCCCCATCAGACGGGCCAGGGCGTGCAGTTCTTC.

The J gene is TRBJ2-3, the V gene TRBV6-5, with 11 bases lining up with TRBD2. In germline, CDR1 is MNHEY, CDR2 SVGAGI. The CDR3 consists of 16 residues. V lost 4 bases and J lost 4; bases outside the gene matches: 7. This CDR3 reads CASSSPTSGTPDTQYF. Here the CDR3 DNA reads TGTGCCAGCAGTTCCCCGACTAGCGGGACTCCAGATACGCAGTATTTT.

The chain has TRBV7-2 and TRBJ2-1, with 9 bases aligning to TRBD2. Germline CDR1 and CDR2: SGHTA and FQGNSA. V was clipped by 6 bases and J by 10 bases; unmatched bases: 10. This CDR3 comprises 14 residues. The CDR3 spells CASRKAGGNWEQFF. As DNA, the CDR3 is TGTGCCAGCAGAAAAGCGGGGGGAAACTGGGAGCAGTTCTTC.

This rearrangement joins TRBV5-4 to TRBJ2-6; the D gene is possibly TRBD1 (5 bases). The V gene's germline CDR1 is SGHNT and CDR2 YYREEE (reference sequence). V was pared by 4 bases and J by 1 base, with 21 bases between. This CDR3 region has 19 residues. CDR3 in amino acids: CASSTTLGTGESGANVLTF. DNA of the CDR3: TGTGCCAGCAGCACCACCCTCGGAACAGGCGAGTCTGGGGCCAACGTCCTGACTTTC.

The J gene is TRBJ2-5, the V gene TRBV5-1, with 9 bases fitting TRBD2. The CDR3 length is 15 residues. V lost 2 bases, J lost 5 bases, and 7 bases stayed unmatched. CDR1 and CDR2 (germline): SGHRS, YFSETQ. CDR3 DNA sequence: TGCGCCAGCAGCTTTTCTAGCGGGGCGGAGGAGACCCAGTACTTC. This translates into CASSFSSGAEETQYF.

The chain has TRBV10-2 and TRBJ1-6; TRBD1 matches at 12 bases. V gave up 3 bases and J gave up 1 base; unmatched junction bases: 4. This CDR3 has 18 amino acids. Germline V gene sequence: CDR1 WSHSY, CDR2 SAAADI. CDR3 sequence reads: CASSEGTGGMSYNSPLHF. The DNA for the CDR3 is TGCGCCAGCAGTGAAGGGACAGGGGGCATGTCCTATAATTCACCCCTCCACTTT.

The chain has TRBV11-2 and TRBJ2-1, with TRBD2 matching over 8 bases. The CDR3 consists of 19 residues. From germline, CDR1 is SGHAT and CDR2 FQNNGV. V lost 2 bases, J lost 0 bases, and 12 bases stayed unmatched. As DNA, the CDR3 is TGTGCCAGCAGCTTACGGGGTACGGGAGGGGTGAGCTCCTACAATGAGCAGTTCTTC. This codes for CASSLRGTGGVSSYNEQFF.

This clone showed up just a few times. The chain combines TRBV6-2 or TRBV6-3 with TRBJ1-5, with D hard to call. CDR3 size: 13 residues. Trimming took off 5 bases at V and 1 base at J, with 6 bases between the two ends. Germline lookup yields CDR1 MNHEY and CDR2 SVGEGT. The CDR3 region is CASSPQSNQPQHF. As DNA, the CDR3 is TGTGCCAGCAGTCCGCAGAGCAATCAGCCCCAGCATTTT.

The chain carries TRBV27 and TRBJ1-5, with D tentatively TRBD1 (5 bases). The V gene's germline CDR1 is MNHEY and CDR2 SMNVEV (reference sequence). CDR3 size: 17 residues. Trimming left V 5 bases short and J 2 bases short, with 19 bases between. The CDR3 nucleotides read TGTGCCAGCAGTCTCACCTCCACAGGTGTTGGCAATCAGCCCCAGCATTTT. The encoded protein is CASSLTSTGVGNQPQHF.